The table lists the clone carrying this T cell receptor beta chain with a count of one. Its target is not known. The sample is drawn from a study of cytomegalovirus exposure and HLA in healthy donors. Study-level points and caveats: Cytomegalovirus status was reportedly diagnosed by the classifier with high specificity and sensitivity. TCR beta chains numbering some 150 were designated cytomegalovirus-associated.

Germline trimming cut 5 bases from V and 0 bases from J; bases unmatched to any gene: 6. The germline V gene encodes CDR1 WNHNN and CDR2 SYGVQD (reference sequence). This CDR3 is 16 amino acids long. The method was immunoSEQ multiplex PCR; TCRdb's version includes in-frame clones alone and lacks a portion of them. This repertoire shows roughly 330,000 clones, 75% to 90% found once; its top ten account for approximately 1%. Sequencing used PBMCs. The genes are TRBV10-1 and TRBJ1-1, with 10 bases identical to TRBD1. The clonotype originates from a woman in her 30s in good health and CMV-seropositive. CDR3 loop: CASSQTGGDLNTEAFF. DNA of the CDR3: TGCGCCAGCAGTCAGACAGGGGGCGACCTGAACACTGAAGCTTTCTTT.